The present entry profiles one T cell receptor (beta chain) with its context. Its target antigen remains unknown. Qualities for individual bases were not recorded, and no much larger clone is one base off. Within the sample, other DNA sequences also encode this same CDR3. CDR1 and CDR2, per the germline V gene (reference sequence), are SGHNT and YYREEE. From V the trimming removes 2 bases and from J it removes 5 bases, while the gene matches leave 8 bases of the junction unaccounted for. The CDR3, from cysteine to phenylalanine, totals 15 residues. The retained sequence is limited to the CDR3, 45 bases, with the frame set at the first base. The CDR3 regions of human TCRbeta chains were subjected to immunosequencing. As for the authors' bioinformatics: Repertoire TCRs were checked for matches against a reference library of SARS-CoV-2-specific TCRs that had been generated using the MIRA antigen-specificity platform. Breadth was defined as the fraction of unique TCRs that were SARS-CoV-2-associated. Depth was defined as the fraction of total T cells that were SARS-CoV-2-associated. Using the MIRA data, each spike-specific TCR was assigned both to the spike region to which the TCR was reactive and to a CD4 or CD8 class. Log10-transformed breadth and depth values were compared by one-way ANOVA with Sidak's multiple comparisons tests. Held by TCRdb, this immuneACCESS table contains in-frame sequences only and omits some clones. Under half of the omission traces to an unresolved V gene where checked; the cause of the rest is unknown. V and J calls plus clone size are reproduced from that table; the DNA served to infer D and trimming. Counted in this sample were 100,000 to 150,000 clones; approximately 87% of them appeared once. The ten largest account for roughly 10% of the sample.

The data derive from a study of T cell responses to AZD1222 COVID-19 vaccine (dated by TCRdb to 2020 to 2022). Regarding the study in general: Because spike-specific TCR depth and breadth did not differ between the two schedules, AZD1222 recipients who got a second dose at roughly 4 weeks were pooled with those who got a second dose at roughly 12 weeks. TCR sequencing covered fewer than 250 trial participants: about 210 given two doses of AZD1222 and 26 given two doses of MenACWY control vaccine. Enrollment into the trials was organized by age into subgroups of 18-55, 56-69 and 70-plus years, and those subgroups contained about 150, 27 and 61 TCR-sequenced participants, respectively.

Taken with the paper, the label for time point translates to: baseline before first vaccination. The vaccinee samples were drawn from two UK trials, COV001 and COV002, one of which was a single-blind randomized controlled phase 2/3 trial testing AZD1222 (ChAdOx1 nCoV-19) in healthy adults. For TCRbeta chain sequencing, PBMC samples from trial participants were taken at day 0 and at day 28 after the second dose. The study at large found these results: Nearly half of unique spike-specific TCRs reportedly recognized epitopes outside regions mutated in the B.1.351 and B.1.1.7 variants. In the small 56-69-year group, the increase in depth fell short of significance, most likely because of low power. A significant rise in spike-specific TCR breadth and depth was observed after two AZD1222 doses relative to day 0 and relative to MenACWY recipients. Because no day 14 peak-response samples were available, the repertoires could be characterized only after the peak T cell response. Participants were mostly white British and included more females than males, and it was suggested by the authors that clonal diversity may have been underestimated. Vaccine-associated CD4 TCRs spanned the whole spike protein, with dominant responses in regions 160-218 and 743-854. Conclusions about previously exposed vaccinees are limited because only a handful of AZD1222 recipients were SARS-CoV-2 seropositive at baseline.

The sequences come from peripheral blood, collected on day 0 of AZD1222 vaccination. This receptor chain uses TRBV5-4 and TRBJ1-1; 8 bases in the junction line up with TRBD1. The receptor was derived from an adult in good health. The sequence in DNA is TGTGCCAGCAGCTTCGGGGGGCAGGGGGCGACTGAAGCTTTCTTT. This encodes CASSFGGQGATEAFF.